This T cell receptor beta chain derives from a study of CD4 and CD8 cells across lung adenocarcinoma regions (dated by TCRdb to between 2017 and 2018). Background on the whole study: The study examined intratumor heterogeneity of the T cell receptor repertoire by comparing tumor centers with tumor margins.

Worth noting for this clonotype: Its specific antigen is unknown. Base qualities are not provided; no much larger clone lies one nucleotide away.

The germline V gene (reference sequence) supplies CDR1 MNHEY and CDR2 SMNVEV. The CDR3 runs 18 residues from the cysteine to the phenylalanine. Only CDR3 DNA is held: 54 bases, read in frame from base 1. To prepare the library, PCR was applied. Reads for this sample came from a HiSeq X Ten. TCRdb passed the public sequencing reads through fastp at Q25 and MiXCR, retaining productive beta sequences. Rows merge per CDR3 protein into single entries with the most common DNA and genes. The sample table contains some 7,200 distinct CDR3 sequences; only one count was recorded for about three fifths of them. Roughly a quarter of the sample belongs to the ten largest clones. The donors were patients who had localized lung adenocarcinoma, which is a subtype of non-small cell lung cancer. These samples came from the centers of localized lung adenocarcinomas. For TCR repertoire analysis, CD4+ T cells from tumor tissue were profiled separately from CD8+ T cells.

This sequence originates from a female donor with lung adenocarcinoma. The CD4 and CD8 labels of this study may be unreliable. Recombination connected TRBV27 to TRBJ2-2, with 8 central nucleotides matching TRBD1. The assigned J gene may be wrong: the sequence end matches TRBJ2-3 better. Material for sequencing was CD4+ T cells from the center of a lung tumor. Interpreted using the paper, the cell subset or site label stands for: tumor center region. The CDR3 reads as follows: CASSLYSPGTGNTEAQYF. At the DNA level, the sequence is TGTGCCAGCAGTTTATACTCCCCCGGGACAGGCAACACAGAGGCGCAGTATTTT.